The T cell receptor beta chain under discussion was sequenced for a study of shared clonotypes between healthy human individuals. Repertoires were generated with immunoSEQ multiplex PCR, while TCRdb's copy carries only in-frame clones and drops some. Here the sample spans about 2 million clones, around 96% being singletons. Terminally differentiated effector memory CD45RA+ cells were excluded by CCR7 positive selection of CD45RO-negative cells. This CDR3 spans 18 amino acids. Germline V gene data show CDR1 as MDHEN and CDR2 as SYDVKM. The V gene end was trimmed by 6 bases and the J gene end by 0 bases; junction bases not matched to a gene: 14.

The chain recombines TRBV28 with TRBJ2-3; 8 bases fit TRBD2. The source is a man younger than 30 in good health. Sequencing was carried out using naive CD8+ T cells sorted from blood. CDR3 sequence reads: CASSPTALAGPSTDTQYF. CDR3 coding DNA: TGTGCCAGCAGCCCGACCGCATTAGCGGGGCCTAGCACAGATACGCAGTATTTT.